The 28 T cell receptor beta chains reported below all come from one sample, sequenced in a study of siplizumab effects on memory and regulatory T cells. The assay was immunoSEQ multiplex PCR, and TCRdb's table has in-frame clones only and misses some. The sample has roughly 26,000 clones; around 84% are singletons. The sequencing input was memory CD4+ T cells sorted from blood. The receptor source for this set is a human donor in good health.

The V call is TRBV6-4, the J call TRBJ2-1; 7 nucleotides agree with TRBD2. CDR3 length: 16 residues. The germline CDR1 and CDR2 sequences are MRHNA and SNTAGT. The V and J ends lost 0 bases and 5 bases, in that order; junction bases with no gene match: 7. CDR3 residues: CASSDSAGEGHNEQFF. DNA for the CDR3: TGTGCCAGCAGTGACTCGGCGGGAGAGGGCCACAATGAGCAGTTCTTC.

The rearrangement uses TRBV21-1 and TRBJ2-1; the D segment call TRBD1 is taken from the table without a DNA check. TRBV21-1 is termed a pseudogene. The CDR3 length is 14 residues. As DNA, the CDR3 is TGTGCCAGCAAGGGACAGGGGGCGCGGAATGAGCAGTTCTTC. This gives the protein CASKGQGARNEQFF.

The chain has TRBV20-1 and TRBJ2-7; D possibly corresponds to TRBD1 (5 bases). CDR3 length: 11 amino acids. Trimming removed 4 bases at V and 3 bases at J, with 7 bases between. Germline-derived CDR1 and CDR2 are DFQATT and SNEGSKA (reference sequence). The CDR3 DNA follows: TGCAGTGCTAACCAGGGCTACGAGCAGTACTTC. The encoded protein is CSANQGYEQYF.

The rearrangement joins TRBV4-1 to TRBJ2-7; 12 nucleotides line up with TRBD2. V lost 0 bases, J lost 4 bases, and 7 bases stayed unmatched. The CDR3 contains 17 residues. Germline CDR1 MGHRA, CDR2 YSYEKL. This CDR3 is CASSQDLPLAGGYEQYF. CDR3 coding DNA: TGCGCCAGCAGCCAAGATTTACCCCTAGCGGGAGGGTACGAGCAGTACTTC.

Only one count was recorded for this clone. Here the CDR3 DNA reads TGTGCCTGGAGTGGGTCTAGCGAAAAACTGTTTTTT. The encoded protein is CAWSGSSEKLFF. The chain recombines TRBV30 with TRBJ1-4; D call uncertain. Trimming took 1 base from V and 8 from J, leaving 8 bases between them. The germline V gene has CDR1 GTSNPN and CDR2 SVGIG (reference sequence). This CDR3 region has 12 residues.

This chain joins TRBV19 and TRBJ1-5; 7 bases agree with TRBD1. V gave up 2 bases and J gave up 5 bases; unmatched junction bases: 6. Germline values: CDR1 LNHDA, CDR2 SQIVND (reference sequence). This CDR3 is built from 15 residues. CDR3 nucleotide sequence: TGTGCCAGTAGTATAAAGGGGGCCGGGCATCAGCCCCAGCATTTT. Translated: CASSIKGAGHQPQHF. Variable domain in full (rest from reference TRBV19 and TRBJ1-5): DGGITQSPKYLFRKEGQNVTLSCEQNLNHDAMYWYRQDPGQGLRLIYYSQIVNDFQKGDIAEGYSVSREKKESFPLTVTSAQKNPTAFYLCASSIKGAGHQPQHFGDGTRLSIL.

The chain has TRBV6-5 and TRBJ1-5; TRBD1 agrees at 7 bases. Trimming removed 7 bases from V and 4 bases from J; junction bases left unmatched: 7. CDR1 MNHEY and CDR2 SVGAGI come from the germline V gene. The CDR3 is made up of 14 amino acids. This chain's CDR3 is CASTPTGDNQPQHF. The CDR3, as DNA: TGTGCCAGCACCCCCACAGGGGATAATCAGCCCCAGCATTTT.

The chain employs TRBV11-3 and TRBJ2-2; a possible D gene is TRBD2 (6 bases). Germline V gene lookup returns CDR1 SGHNT and CDR2 YENEEA. Trimming cost V 4 bases and J 8 bases, with 14 bases left between them. CDR3 length: 14 amino acids. CDR3 protein: CASSSTSVAGELFF. Here the CDR3 DNA reads TGTGCCAGCAGCTCGACTAGTGTGGCGGGGGAGCTGTTTTTT.

Only a few counts were recorded for this clone. The gene calls are TRBV11-3 and TRBJ1-1; D remains unclear. The germline V and J ends were trimmed by 2 bases and 5 bases, with 3 bases remaining between them. This CDR3 spans 11 amino acids. CDR1 and CDR2 from the germline V gene are SGHNT and YENEEA. The DNA of the CDR3 is TGTGCCAGCAGCTTAAAAACTGAAGCTTTCTTT. Translation: CASSLKTEAFF.

The rearrangement links TRBV14 to TRBJ2-7; the D gene is possibly TRBD2 (5 bases). CDR3 length equals 13 residues. Trimming took 6 bases from V and 2 from J, leaving 11 bases between them. CDR1 SGHDN and CDR2 FVKESK come from the germline V gene. The CDR3 nucleotides are TGTGCCAGCAGTCGCGCGGGCCCCTACGAGCAGTACTTC. This codes for CASSRAGPYEQYF.

This chain connects TRBV6-5 to TRBJ2-7, with TRBD1 matching over 8 bases. Germline CDR1 and CDR2: MNHEY and SVGAGI. This CDR3 spans 13 amino acids. V was pared by 8 bases and J by 3 bases, with 6 bases of the junction left unmatched. The CDR3 spells CASSPDRGYEQYF. The CDR3 DNA is TGTGCCAGCTCCCCTGACAGGGGCTACGAGCAGTACTTC.

The rearrangement uses TRBV7-8 and TRBJ2-3; 7 nucleotides line up with TRBD2. The CDR3 length is 14 residues. V was pared by 1 base and J by 3 bases, with 1 base of the junction left unmatched. CDR1 is SGHVS, CDR2 FQNEAQ, per germline. DNA of the CDR3: TGTGCCAGCAGCTTAGAAGCGGGGACAGATACGCAGTATTTT. This sequence encodes CASSLEAGTDTQYF.

This clone has a handful of counts. This chain uses TRBV25-1 with TRBJ2-1; 13 nucleotides align to TRBD2. V was pared by 2 bases and J by 7 bases, with 2 bases of the junction left unmatched. The CDR3 runs 15 residues. CDR1 is MGHDK, CDR2 SYGVNS, per germline. This chain's CDR3 is CASSERTSGSNEQFF. The CDR3 DNA reads as TGTGCCAGCAGTGAAAGGACTAGCGGGAGTAATGAGCAGTTCTTC.

This rearrangement joins TRBV6-5 to TRBJ2-1; 10 bases fit TRBD2. Germline CDR1 is MNHEY and CDR2 is SVGAGI. With V trimmed by 2 bases and J by 10 bases, 8 bases remained unmatched. The CDR3 consists of 15 residues. The CDR3 DNA is TGTGCCAGCAGTTACCAACCTAGCGGGAGTTGGGAGCAGTTCTTC. This encodes CASSYQPSGSWEQFF.

The chain joins TRBV4-2 to TRBJ2-2; D ambiguous. Germline CDR1 is LGHNA and CDR2 is YNFKEQ. V was shortened by 1 base and J by 6 bases, with 9 bases between the two germline ends. The CDR3 has 14 amino acids. For the CDR3, the DNA is TGTGCCAGCAGCCAAGTTCTAGGCCCCGGGGAGCTGTTTTTT. It translates to CASSQVLGPGELFF.

V is TRBV15 and J is TRBJ2-1, with 12 bases identical to TRBD2. Germline V gene lookup returns CDR1 LNHNV and CDR2 YYDKDF (reference sequence). This CDR3 spans 20 amino acids. Trimming at V came to 4 bases and at J to 0 bases, leaving 13 bases not matched to a gene. The CDR3: CATSTRLAGDLHSSYNEQFF. CDR3 bases: TGTGCCACCAGCACAAGACTAGCGGGAGATCTCCATAGCTCCTACAATGAGCAGTTCTTC.

The chain employs TRBV7-9 and TRBJ1-2, with D uncertain. Trimming left V 1 base short and J 7 bases short, with 4 bases between. Germline V gives CDR1 SEHNR, CDR2 FQNEAQ (reference sequence). This CDR3 has 11 residues. Here the CDR3 DNA reads TGTGCCAGCAGCTTAGAGTTTGGCTACACCTTC. Its translation is CASSLEFGYTF.

The J gene is TRBJ2-1, the V gene TRBV6-1; D not certain. The CDR3 is 12 residues long. The germline V and J ends were trimmed by 6 bases and 6 bases, with 9 bases remaining between them. CDR1 MNHNS and CDR2 SASEGT come from the germline V gene. For the CDR3, the DNA is TGTGCCAGCAGCTGGACGGGCAATGAGCAGTTCTTC. It translates to CASSWTGNEQFF.

This clone showed up just once. DNA of the CDR3: TGCGCCAGCAGCCAAGGTAGTCGACAGGGGGACACTGAAGCTTTCTTT. Its translation is CASSQGSRQGDTEAFF. The rearrangement links TRBV4-1 to TRBJ1-1; 9 bases fit TRBD1. Germline V gene data show CDR1 as MGHRA and CDR2 as YSYEKL. The length of the CDR3 is 16 residues. V trimming: 1 base; J trimming: 3 bases; junction bases outside the gene matches: 6.

The V and J genes are TRBV7-3 and TRBJ2-1; 8 bases align to TRBD2. The CDR3 extends over 13 amino acids. CDR1 and CDR2 (germline): SGHTA, FQGTGA. Germline trimming cut 2 bases from V and 9 bases from J; bases unmatched to any gene: 3. CDR3 residues: CASSLLAGLEQFF. Here the CDR3 DNA reads TGTGCCAGCAGCTTACTAGCGGGTCTTGAGCAGTTCTTC. The variable domain in full, completed from reference TRBV7-3 and TRBJ2-1, reads GAGVSQTPSNKVTEKGKYVELRCDPISGHTALYWYRQSLGQGPEFLIYFQGTGAADDSGLPNDRFFAVRPEGSVSTLKIQRTERGDSAVYLCASSLLAGLEQFFGPGTRLTVL.

The gene calls are TRBV7-9 and TRBJ1-1; 8 bases fit TRBD1. J lost 5 bases, V lost 0 bases, and 2 bases had no gene match. Per the germline V gene, CDR1 is SEHNR and CDR2 is FQNEAQ (reference sequence). The CDR3 is made up of 14 amino acids. The CDR3 DNA follows: TGTGCCAGCAGCTTAGCCAGGGGGCAGACTGAAGCTTTCTTT. Translation gives CASSLARGQTEAFF.

The chain joins TRBV7-6 to TRBJ2-3; TRBD2 might be the D (6 bases). The CDR3 is 15 amino acids. V was trimmed by 4 bases and J by 3 bases, leaving 14 bases between them. Germline V gene data show CDR1 as SGHVS and CDR2 as FNYEAQ. DNA for the CDR3: TGTGCCAGCAGCTGGTCGGCCGGGGGAACAGATACGCAGTATTTT. Its protein is CASSWSAGGTDTQYF.

This chain uses TRBV4-3 with TRBJ2-3, with 7 bases identical to TRBD1. Germline trimming cut 1 base from V and 2 bases from J; bases unmatched to any gene: 6. This CDR3 has 16 residues. The germline gives CDR1 LGHNA, CDR2 YSLEER. CDR3 nucleotides: TGCGCCAGCAGCCAAGCCCCCGGGACAGTCACAGATACGCAGTATTTT. Its protein product is CASSQAPGTVTDTQYF.

This chain uses TRBV27 with TRBJ1-4; no reliable D call. Germline CDR1 is MNHEY and CDR2 is SMNVEV (reference sequence). This CDR3 is built from 15 residues. V dropped 3 bases and J dropped 4 bases, with 12 bases sitting between them. Here the CDR3 DNA reads TGTGCCAGCAGTTTCAGTTTACAGATTAATGAAAAACTGTTTTTT. It codes for CASSFSLQINEKLFF.

The CDR3 spells CASSRERPRGYTF. CDR3 nucleotides: TGTGCCAGTAGTCGTGAGCGTCCGCGTGGCTACACCTTC. V gene TRBV19 combines with J gene TRBJ1-2; the D is unclear. Germline-derived CDR1 and CDR2 are LNHDA and SQIVND (reference sequence). The CDR3 is 13 amino acids. V dropped 5 bases and J dropped 7 bases, with 14 bases sitting between them.

This chain joins TRBV18 and TRBJ2-1; D unresolved. Germline V gene lookup returns CDR1 KGHSH and CDR2 LQKENI. CDR3 size: 14 residues. With 4 bases removed from V and 1 base from J, the gap between germline ends came to 8 bases. Here the CDR3 reads CASSLMGSYNEQFF. DNA for the CDR3: TGTGCCAGCTCACTCATGGGTTCCTACAATGAGCAGTTCTTC. Looking up the rest from reference TRBV18 and TRBJ2-1 gives the full variable domain: NAGVMQNPRHLVRRRGQEARLRCSPMKGHSHVYWYRQLPEEGLKFMVYLQKENIIDESGMPKERFSAEFPKEGPSILRIQQVVRGDSAAYFCASSLMGSYNEQFFGPGTRLTVL.

The chain joins TRBV19 to TRBJ1-4, with D possibly matching TRBD1 (5 bases). V gave up 6 bases and J gave up 3 bases, with 11 bases separating them. CDR1 is LNHDA, CDR2 SQIVND, per germline (reference sequence). CDR3 length equals 14 residues. The CDR3, as DNA: TGTGCCAGTAGCAAGGGGTTGGCTAATGAAAAACTGTTTTTT. It encodes CASSKGLANEKLFF. Complete variable domain (other parts from reference TRBV19 and TRBJ1-4): DGGITQSPKYLFRKEGQNVTLSCEQNLNHDAMYWYRQDPGQGLRLIYYSQIVNDFQKGDIAEGYSVSREKKESFPLTVTSAQKNPTAFYLCASSKGLANEKLFFGSGTQLSVL.

The J gene is TRBJ2-3, the V gene TRBV6-1, with D possibly TRBD2 on 6 matching bases. The CDR3 has 15 residues. V lost 6 bases and J lost 2, with 15 bases in between. From germline, CDR1 is MNHNS and CDR2 SASEGT. For the CDR3, the DNA is TGTGCCAGCAGGAGCGGGCGATACGACACAGATACGCAGTATTTT. It is translated as CASRSGRYDTDTQYF.